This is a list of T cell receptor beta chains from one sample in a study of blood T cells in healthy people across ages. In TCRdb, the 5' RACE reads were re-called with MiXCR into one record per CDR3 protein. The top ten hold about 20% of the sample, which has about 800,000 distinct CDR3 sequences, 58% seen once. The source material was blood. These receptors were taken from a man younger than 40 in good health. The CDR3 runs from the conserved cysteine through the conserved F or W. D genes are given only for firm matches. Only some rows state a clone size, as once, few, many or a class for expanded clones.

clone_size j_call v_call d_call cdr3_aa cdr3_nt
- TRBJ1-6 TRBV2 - CASHRDVNSPLHF TGTGCCAGCCACAGGGATGTTAATTCACCCCTCCACTTT
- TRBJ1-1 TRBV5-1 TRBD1 CASSLAPGTVNTEAFF TGCGCCAGCAGCTTGGCCCCTGGGACAGTGAACACTGAAGCTTTCTTT
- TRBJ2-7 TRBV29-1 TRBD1 CSVEDRDAYEQYF TGCAGCGTCGAAGACAGGGATGCCTACGAGCAGTACTTC
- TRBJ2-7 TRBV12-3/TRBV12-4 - CASSARTGRDEQYF TGTGCCAGCAGTGCTAGGACAGGGAGGGACGAGCAGTACTTC
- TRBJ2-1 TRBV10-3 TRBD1 CAIRESDRENEQFF TGTGCCATCAGGGAGTCGGACAGGGAGAATGAGCAGTTCTTC
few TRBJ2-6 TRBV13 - CASSLGSLNSGANVLTF TGTGCCAGCAGCTTAGGAAGCTTGAACTCTGGGGCCAACGTCCTGACTTTC
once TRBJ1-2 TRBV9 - CASSVGQRNNYGYTF TGTGCCAGCAGCGTAGGACAGCGCAATAACTATGGCTACACCTTC
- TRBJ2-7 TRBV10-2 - CASREGKSNSYEQYF TGCGCCAGCAGGGAGGGGAAGTCCAACTCCTACGAGCAGTACTTC
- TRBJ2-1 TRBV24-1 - CATSDLESEQFF TGTGCCACCAGTGATTTGGAGTCAGAGCAGTTCTTC
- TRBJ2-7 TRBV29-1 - CSVEDGGGYEQYF TGCAGCGTTGAAGACGGTGGGGGCTACGAGCAGTACTTC
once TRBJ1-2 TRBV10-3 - CAISENQSGGYTF TGTGCCATCAGTGAAAACCAGAGTGGTGGCTACACCTTC
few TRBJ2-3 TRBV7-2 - CASSLGSSSTDTQYF TGTGCCAGCAGCTTGGGGTCGTCTAGCACAGATACGCAGTATTTT
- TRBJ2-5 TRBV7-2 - CASLGGSQETQYF TGTGCCAGTCTGGGGGGCTCGCAAGAGACCCAGTACTTC
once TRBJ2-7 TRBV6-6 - CASTGTFSSYEQYF TGTGCCAGCACCGGGACTTTTAGCTCCTACGAGCAGTACTTC
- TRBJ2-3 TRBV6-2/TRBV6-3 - CASSYEGPDTQYF TGTGCCAGCAGTTACGAGGGCCCAGATACGCAGTATTTT
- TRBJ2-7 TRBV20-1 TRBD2 CSASPRAGSYEQYF TGCAGTGCTAGTCCCCGAGCGGGGAGCTACGAGCAGTACTTC